This TCR beta chain was obtained from a study of cytomegalovirus exposure and HLA in healthy donors. For this clone: Its specificity is unknown.

CDR3 length: 15 residues. The germline V gene has CDR1 SGHRS and CDR2 YFSETQ. V shed 2 bases, J shed 1 base, and the junction held 5 bases outside the gene matches. Study findings and constraints: Reports showed the classifier diagnosing cytomegalovirus status with high specificity and sensitivity. Most TCRs appeared rarely, but some public TCRs recurred in many donors.

The repertoire was sequenced with immunoSEQ multiplex PCR; TCRdb's copy has only in-frame clones and lacks some. The data show about 110,000 clones, approximately 94% seen once. The chain carries TRBV5-1 and TRBJ1-1; 7 bases are a match to TRBD1. The sample was PBMCs. The TCR originated in a woman under 30 in good health and CMV-seronegative. CDR3 protein: CASSFYRGGNTEAFF. DNA of the CDR3: TGCGCCAGCAGCTTTTACAGGGGAGGGAACACTGAAGCTTTCTTT.